One sample yielded the 22 T cell receptor beta chains listed below, sequenced in a study of blood T cell repertoires in COVID-19. Data came from immunoSEQ multiplex PCR; TCRdb stores just in-frame clones and leaves some out. The sample records around 170,000 clones, around four fifths being singletons. Sequenced material: peripheral blood. The receptors stem from a man in his 70s with active or convalescent COVID-19.

With respect to this clone: An end of the junction differs from the germline gene, which may be a read error. This chain links TRBV7-7 with TRBJ1-1; a weak D match, TRBD1 (5 bases). CDR3 length equals 13 residues. CDR1 is SSHAT, CDR2 FNYEAQ, per germline (reference sequence). CDR3 residues: CASSVGQNTEAFF. The CDR3 bases are TGTGCTAGCAGCGTAGGACAGAACACTGAAGCTTTCTTT.

The chain is built from TRBV28 and TRBJ1-2, with 10 bases aligning to TRBD1. The CDR3 has 13 amino acids. Germline CDR1 and CDR2: MDHEN and SYDVKM. This CDR3 is CAYSGQGVGGYTF. CDR3 DNA sequence: TGTGCTTACTCAGGACAGGGGGTGGGTGGCTACACCTTC.

The count of this clone is one. The chain employs TRBV10-3 and TRBJ1-2; 9 bases map to TRBD1. The V and J ends lost 11 bases and 8 bases, in that order; junction bases with no gene match: 15. The V gene's germline CDR1 is ENHRY and CDR2 SYGVKD. The CDR3 contains 14 residues. Written as DNA, the CDR3 is TGTGCCGCGGGCGACCGGGACAGGGAAGCCGGCTACACCTTC. It encodes CAAGDRDREAGYTF.

The genes are TRBV10-2 and TRBJ1-1, with a possible D match to TRBD1 (5 bases). The germline V and J ends were trimmed by 3 bases and 5 bases, with 10 bases remaining between them. The CDR3 runs to 13 residues. Germline CDR1 WSHSY, CDR2 SAAADI. The CDR3 DNA reads TGCGCCAGCAGTGAATTTGGGGCAACTGAAGCTTTCTTT. It yields the protein CASSEFGATEAFF.

This clone was recorded many times. The chain carries TRBV2 and TRBJ2-3; tentatively, D is TRBD1 (5 bases). The V end lost 6 bases, the J end lost 3 bases, and 10 bases lay between the germline ends. Germline CDR1 and CDR2: SNHLY and FYNNEI. This CDR3 contains 13 residues. CDR3 coding DNA: TGTGCCAGCAGGCAACAGGCTACAGATACGCAGTATTTT. Translating gives CASRQQATDTQYF.

Many counts were recorded for this clone. V usage is TRBV3-1 (or the pseudogene TRBV3-2) and J usage is TRBJ1-2; 11 nucleotides line up with TRBD1. V was pared by 3 bases and J by 5 bases, with 5 bases of the junction left unmatched. CDR3 size: 15 residues. Germline V CDR1 and CDR2: LGHDT, YNNKEL (reference sequence). The CDR3 region is CASSHYRDRGYGYTF. CDR3 DNA: TGTGCCAGCAGCCACTACCGGGACAGGGGGTATGGCTACACCTTC.

This clone was observed a handful of times. The chain links TRBV28 to TRBJ2-2; the match to TRBD1 covers 7 bases. Per the germline V gene, CDR1 is MDHEN and CDR2 is SYDVKM. The CDR3 loop spans 13 amino acids. The ends lost 11 bases at V and 1 base at J; junction bases unmatched: 4. CDR3 DNA sequence: TGTGCCGTCGGACAGGAGAACACCGGGGAGCTGTTTTTT. Its translation: CAVGQENTGELFF.

This clone has only a few counts. The V call is TRBV2, the J call TRBJ2-2; TRBD1 is a possible D gene (5 bases). Germline V CDR1 and CDR2: SNHLY, FYNNEI. V shed 2 bases and J shed 3 bases, with 7 bases lying between them. CDR3 size: 14 residues. DNA of the CDR3: TGTGCCAGCAGTGAACAGGGCTACACCGGGGAGCTGTTTTTT. Its protein product is CASSEQGYTGELFF.

The rearrangement joins TRBV12-5 to TRBJ2-7, with TRBD2 matching 10 bases. The V segment lost 3 bases and the J segment 6 bases; nucleotides outside the gene matches: 5. This CDR3 contains 14 residues. CDR1 is LGHNT, CDR2 FRNRAP, per germline. The CDR3 DNA sequence: TGTGCTAGTGGTTTTGCTAGCGGGGGAGTCGAGCAGTACTTC. Amino acids: CASGFASGGVEQYF.

This chain uses TRBV30 with TRBJ1-5, with 9 nucleotides matching TRBD1. The CDR3 is 15 residues long. V was pared by 1 base and J by 5 bases, with 6 bases of the junction left unmatched. Germline V gene lookup returns CDR1 GTSNPN and CDR2 SVGIG (reference sequence). The CDR3 region has the DNA TGTGCCTGGAGTGCGCTACAGGGGGCGGATCAGCCCCAGCATTTT. It specifies CAWSALQGADQPQHF.

The chain links TRBV19 to TRBJ1-2; D is ambiguous. Germline assignment: CDR1 LNHDA and CDR2 SQIVND (reference sequence). The V and J ends lost 7 bases and 5 bases respectively, with 14 bases between them. This CDR3 region has 13 residues. The CDR3 is CASTMGLGYGYTF. CDR3 DNA: TGTGCCAGTACTATGGGCCTGGGTTATGGCTACACCTTC.

This clone has just one count. V gene TRBV6-2 or TRBV6-3 combines with J gene TRBJ1-1, with D possibly TRBD1 on 6 matching bases. Germline values: CDR1 MNHEY, CDR2 SVGEGT. V lost 5 bases and J 4 bases, leaving 11 bases between the germline ends. This CDR3 spans 13 amino acids. The CDR3 sequence: CASSRPGATEAFF. As DNA, the CDR3 is TGTGCCAGCAGTCGACCAGGGGCCACTGAAGCTTTCTTT.

This chain links TRBV29-1 with TRBJ2-3; tentatively, D is TRBD2 (6 bases). The CDR3 is made up of 14 amino acids. V was shortened by 7 bases and J by 2 bases, with 16 bases between the two germline ends. Germline V gene lookup returns CDR1 SQVTM and CDR2 ANQGSEA. This CDR3 is CSAVGGANTDTQYF. The DNA of the CDR3 is TGCAGCGCTGTCGGAGGGGCAAACACAGATACGCAGTATTTT.

This chain connects TRBV11-1 to TRBJ2-5; D is perhaps TRBD1 (5 bases). Germline V gives CDR1 SGHAT, CDR2 FQDESV (reference sequence). V lost 6 bases to trimming and J lost 5 bases, with 10 bases between them. This CDR3 region has 12 residues. The CDR3 is CASSSRVETQYF. The CDR3 nucleotides read TGTGCCAGCAGTAGCAGGGTGGAGACCCAGTACTTC.

The rearrangement uses TRBV5-4 and TRBJ2-2; perhaps TRBD1 as D (5 bases). Per the germline V gene, CDR1 is SGHNT and CDR2 is YYREEE (reference sequence). The CDR3 sequence is 16 residues long. Deletions cut 2 bases from V and 5 bases from J, with 16 bases between. The CDR3 bases are TGTGCCAGCAGCTTAGCCGAAAGGGGAAGTACCGGGGAGCTGTTTTTT. Translating gives CASSLAERGSTGELFF.

The chain combines TRBV30 with TRBJ2-5, with D perhaps TRBD1 (6 bases). V dropped 8 bases and J dropped 5 bases, with 27 bases sitting between them. This CDR3 is built from 16 residues. From germline, CDR1 is GTSNPN and CDR2 SVGIG (reference sequence). The DNA for the CDR3 is TGTGCCGCAACCCCCGAAGGGGTCGGGACACAGGAGACCCAGTACTTC. Its protein is CAATPEGVGTQETQYF.

This sequence joins TRBV10-3 and TRBJ2-1, with 9 bases lining up with TRBD1. This CDR3 contains 14 residues. Germline V lookup: CDR1 ENHRY, CDR2 SYGVKD. V shed 5 bases and J 8 bases; nucleotides not matched to a gene: 7. The CDR3 region has the DNA TGTGCCATCAGTAAACAGGGGGCAGACGATGAGCAGTTCTTC. Translation gives CAISKQGADDEQFF.

The chain recombines TRBV7-9 with TRBJ2-7, with 7 bases aligning to TRBD1. With V trimmed by 4 bases and J by 0 bases, 6 bases remained unmatched. CDR1 and CDR2 from the germline V gene are SEHNR and FQNEAQ (reference sequence). The CDR3 consists of 15 residues. The CDR3 nucleotides are TGTGCCAGCAGCTCTTTCGGGACAGCCTCCTACGAGCAGTACTTC. Protein: CASSSFGTASYEQYF. The variable domain in full, completed from reference TRBV7-9 and TRBJ2-7, reads DTGVSQNPRHKITKRGQNVTFRCDPISEHNRLYWYRQTLGQGPEFLTYFQNEAQLEKSRLLSDRFSAERPKGSFSTLEIQRTEQGDSAMYLCASSSFGTASYEQYFGPGTRLTVT.

This chain joins TRBV6-5 and TRBJ2-1; 8 bases are a match to TRBD2. The CDR3 is 13 amino acids. V dropped 10 bases and J dropped 12; count of bases not matched to a gene: 14. Germline loops: CDR1 MNHEY, CDR2 SVGAGI. The CDR3 DNA follows: TGTGCCACTACCGCGGGACTAGTTTATCGGCAGTTCTTC. It codes for CATTAGLVYRQFF.

The rearrangement uses TRBV7-3 and TRBJ1-2; 9 nucleotides line up with TRBD1. Germline CDR1 SGHTA, CDR2 FQGTGA. The CDR3 length is 18 residues. V dropped 2 bases and J dropped 5; count of bases not matched to a gene: 15. In DNA form, the CDR3 reads TGTGCCAGCAGCTTAGGGCCGATACAGGGGGCAATTGGTTATGGCTACACCTTC. Translation gives CASSLGPIQGAIGYGYTF.

A few counts support this clone. V is TRBV3-1 (or the pseudogene TRBV3-2) and J is TRBJ1-1; D gene ambiguous. CDR1 is LGHDT, CDR2 YNNKEL, per germline (reference sequence). V dropped 4 bases and J dropped 1 base, with 13 bases sitting between them. The length of the CDR3 is 15 residues. Here the CDR3 reads CASSLGIASNTEAFF. CDR3 nucleotides: TGTGCCAGCAGCCTGGGTATAGCCTCGAACACTGAAGCTTTCTTT.

This chain connects TRBV4-3 to TRBJ1-2; D possibly corresponds to TRBD1 (5 bases). V gave up 0 bases and J gave up 8 bases, with 16 bases separating them. Germline CDR1 LGHNA, CDR2 YSLEER. There are 15 residues in the CDR3. The CDR3 region has the DNA TGCGCCAGCAGCCAAGACCTGGGCCCCCACAGGGGCTACACCTTC. Translating it yields CASSQDLGPHRGYTF.